This entry is about one T cell receptor (beta chain). This record belongs to a study of blood T cells in healthy people across ages. The overall study: Per two T cells, about one barcoded beta molecule was captured through template switching.

The use of a sample-barcoded 5' primer and a J-beta primer mix characterized a second PCR of about 7 to 12 cycles. A 12-random-nucleotide template-switch adaptor tagged each cDNA molecule. Using its own MiXCR run on the 5' RACE reads, TCRdb lists one record per CDR3 protein. The profile shows 1.5 million to 2 million distinct CDR3 sequences, 28% of them singletons. The CDR3 contains 14 residues. V dropped 1 base and J dropped 8 bases, with 13 bases sitting between them. All donors came from Russia, were Caucasian and healthy, and spanned ages about 6 to 90. Drawn from each donor were 8.5 to 10 milliliters of peripheral blood.

Sequencing used blood. The origin of this receptor is a woman under 40 in good health. The chain combines TRBV12-3 or TRBV12-4 with TRBJ2-3; D is ambiguous. The chain's CDR3 is CASSLGAHPPTQYF. CDR3 nucleotides: TGTGCCAGCAGTTTAGGGGCACATCCCCCTACGCAGTATTTT.